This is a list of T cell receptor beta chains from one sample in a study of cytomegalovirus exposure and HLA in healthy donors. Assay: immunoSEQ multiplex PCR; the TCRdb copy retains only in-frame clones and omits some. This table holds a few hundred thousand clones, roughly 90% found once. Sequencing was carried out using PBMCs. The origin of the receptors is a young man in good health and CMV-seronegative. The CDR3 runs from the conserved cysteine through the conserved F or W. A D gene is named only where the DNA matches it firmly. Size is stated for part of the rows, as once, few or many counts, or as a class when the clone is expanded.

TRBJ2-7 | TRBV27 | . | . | TGTGCCAGCGGAAGGGGTTTTGCAACGGCTTACGAGCAGTACTTC | CASGRGFATAYEQYF
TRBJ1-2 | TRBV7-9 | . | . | TGTGCCAGCAGCTTAGGCGAGGCGGGGGCAAGGGGCTACACCTTC | CASSLGEAGARGYTF
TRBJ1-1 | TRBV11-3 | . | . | TGTGCCAGCAGCACTGACAGCTACACTGAAGCTTTCTTT | CASSTDSYTEAFF
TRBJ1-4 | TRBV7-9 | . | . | TGTGCCAGCAGCTTAGTAGAGTTCACAACTAATGAAAAACTGTTTTTT | CASSLVEFTTNEKLFF
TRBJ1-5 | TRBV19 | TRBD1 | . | TGTGCCAGTAGGAACCAGACAGGGGTTCGGCAGCCCCAGCATTTT | CASRNQTGVRQPQHF
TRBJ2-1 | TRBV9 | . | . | TGTGCCAGCAGCGTGGAAGGGGATGCCTACAATGAGCAGTTCTTC | CASSVEGDAYNEQFF
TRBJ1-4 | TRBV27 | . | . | TGTGCCAGCAGTTTTCGGCCAACGGCCAGGAACGAAAAACTGTTTTTT | CASSFRPTARNEKLFF
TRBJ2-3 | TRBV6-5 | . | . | TGTGCCAGCAGTCCGGGCCGACGGGGGTCAGATACGCAGTATTTT | CASSPGRRGSDTQYF
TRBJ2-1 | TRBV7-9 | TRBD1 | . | TGTGCCAGCAGCCCACAAGCCGGGACAGGAGACAATGAGCAGTTCTTC | CASSPQAGTGDNEQFF
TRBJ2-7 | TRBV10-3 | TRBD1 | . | TGTGCCATCAGTTCCGGGACAGGGGGCGAGGAGCAGTACTTC | CAISSGTGGEEQYF
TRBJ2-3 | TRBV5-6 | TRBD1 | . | TGTGCCAGCAGCTTGGTAGGACAGGCCTCTTCTAGCACAGATACGCAGTATTTT | CASSLVGQASSSTDTQYF
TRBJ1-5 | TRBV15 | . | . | TGTGCCACCAGCAGAGATTACGGGTTAGCGCAAGGCAATAGCAATCAGCCCCAGCATTTT | CATSRDYGLAQGNSNQPQHF
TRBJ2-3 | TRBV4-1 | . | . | TGCGCCAGCAGCCAAAAAGGACAGGGAGGGACAGATACGCAGTATTTT | CASSQKGQGGTDTQYF
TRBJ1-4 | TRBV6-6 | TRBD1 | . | TGTGCCAGCAGGGACAGGGGTCTTAATGAAAAACTGTTTTTT | CASRDRGLNEKLFF
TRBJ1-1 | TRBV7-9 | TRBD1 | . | TGTGCCAGCAGCTTAACTACAGGGGAATTGGAGAACACTGAAGCTTTCTTT | CASSLTTGELENTEAFF
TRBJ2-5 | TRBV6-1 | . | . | TGTGCCAGCAGGCCACAACCCTTCCAAGAGACCCAGTACTTC | CASRPQPFQETQYF
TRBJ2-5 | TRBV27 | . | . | TGTGCCAGCAGTTTATCGTGGGGGCACCAAGAGACCCAGTACTTC | CASSLSWGHQETQYF
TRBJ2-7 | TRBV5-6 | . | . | TGTGCCAGCAGTCCTCACGGTTACTACGAGCAGTACTTC | CASSPHGYYEQYF
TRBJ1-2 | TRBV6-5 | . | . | TGTGCCAGCACCCTGGACTGGGAGAGAAGACTGGGCTACACCTTC | CASTLDWERRLGYTF
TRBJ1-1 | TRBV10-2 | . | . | TGCGCCAGCGGGAGTTGGGGGAACACTGAAGCTTTCTTT | CASGSWGNTEAFF
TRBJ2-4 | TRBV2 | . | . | TGTGCCAGCACCCGAGGGGACACTGCCATGAACATTCAGTACTTC | CASTRGDTAMNIQYF
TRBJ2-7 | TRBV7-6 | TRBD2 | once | TGTGCCAGCAGCTCGGTGGGGGGGACGGGACTCTACGAGCAGTACTTC | CASSSVGGTGLYEQYF